One sample yielded the 11 T cell receptor beta chains listed below, sequenced in a study of shared clonotypes between healthy human individuals. Sequencing was performed with immunoSEQ multiplex PCR; in TCRdb, only in-frame clones are kept and a portion is missing. Of over a million clones in the sample, roughly 95% are singletons; the top ten hold about 1.2%. Sequenced input: naive CD4+ T cells sorted from blood. Indicated subset: CD45RA+ positively selected. These receptors all come from a man aged 25 to 40 in good health.

The chain couples TRBV6-1 to TRBJ1-5, with 7 bases identical to TRBD1. V lost 1 base, J lost 2 bases, and 5 bases stayed unmatched. The germline V gene encodes CDR1 MNHNS and CDR2 SASEGT. The CDR3 length is 16 residues. CDR3 coding DNA: TGTGCCAGCAGTGAAGTGGGAACAGGGGGCAATCAGCCCCAGCATTTT. Its protein is CASSEVGTGGNQPQHF.

V gene TRBV10-3 combines with J gene TRBJ1-3; D remains ambiguous. V lost 0 bases to trimming and J lost 2 bases, with 11 bases between them. CDR1 ENHRY and CDR2 SYGVKD come from the germline V gene. The CDR3 runs to 16 residues. The DNA of the CDR3 is TGTGCCATCAGTGAGTCGACTGATTTCCCTGGAAACACCATATATTTT. Translated, it gives CAISESTDFPGNTIYF.

The genes are TRBV5-6 and TRBJ1-3; D not certain. V lost 0 bases, J lost 4 bases, and 14 bases lay in between. The CDR3 is made up of 16 amino acids. CDR1 and CDR2 from the germline V gene are SGHDT and YYEEEE. CDR3 coding DNA: TGTGCCAGCAGCTTGGGACCGGCAGGCCAAGGAAACACCATATATTTT. Amino acid sequence: CASSLGPAGQGNTIYF. Drawing the rest from reference TRBV5-6 and TRBJ1-3, the complete variable domain is DAGVTQSPTHLIKTRGQQVTLRCSPKSGHDTVSWYQQALGQGPQFIFQYYEEEERQRGNFPDRFSGHQFPNYSSELNVNALLLGDSALYLCASSLGPAGQGNTIYFGEGSWLTVV.

For the CDR3, the DNA is TGTGCCACCAGCAGAGATATCGGCACCTTTAATGAAAAACTGTTTTTT. Its translation is CATSRDIGTFNEKLFF. The V call is TRBV15, the J call TRBJ1-4; D gene uncertain. The germline V gene encodes CDR1 LNHNV and CDR2 YYDKDF (reference sequence). The CDR3 loop spans 16 amino acids. Trimming pared 0 bases from V and 4 bases from J, leaving 12 bases between.

The chain combines TRBV5-6 with TRBJ1-1; no clear D. V lost 4 bases and J lost 4, with 17 bases in between. There are 15 residues in the CDR3. Germline assignment: CDR1 SGHDT and CDR2 YYEEEE. The CDR3 loop reads CASSPGHPRGTEAFF. Written as DNA, the CDR3 is TGTGCCAGCAGCCCTGGCCATCCCCGGGGCACTGAAGCTTTCTTT.

This sequence joins TRBV10-3 and TRBJ1-2; D call uncertain. The CDR3 runs 12 residues. V gave up 11 bases and J gave up 6 bases, with 16 bases separating them. CDR1 ENHRY and CDR2 SYGVKD come from the germline V gene. DNA for the CDR3: TGTGCCTTGAAGGGATCCGTCGATGGCTACACCTTC. Amino acid sequence: CALKGSVDGYTF.

The chain is built from TRBV5-4 and TRBJ2-7; 9 nucleotides match TRBD2. Germline values: CDR1 SGHNT, CDR2 YYREEE (reference sequence). This CDR3 is 13 amino acids long. The chain's CDR3 is CVTHGLAPYEQYF. The CDR3, as DNA: TGTGTTACACATGGACTAGCGCCTTACGAGCAGTACTTC.

In DNA, the CDR3 is TGTGCCAGCAGCGTCTACCCCATGAACACTGAAGCTTTCTTT. Encoded protein: CASSVYPMNTEAFF. The rearrangement uses TRBV7-9 and TRBJ1-1; no clear D. The germline CDR1 and CDR2 sequences are SEHNR and FQNEAQ (reference sequence). The V gene lost 5 bases and the J gene lost 0 bases, with 10 bases spanning the gap. This CDR3 comprises 14 residues.

The chain carries TRBV2 and TRBJ1-4; 8 nucleotides line up with TRBD1. Germline V gene data show CDR1 as SNHLY and CDR2 as FYNNEI. This CDR3 has 12 amino acids. The J segment lost 8 bases and the V segment lost 8 bases, leaving 4 bases of the junction unmatched. CDR3 region: CASARQGEKLFF. Written as DNA, the CDR3 is TGTGCCAGCGCCAGACAGGGGGAAAAACTGTTTTTT.

The chain couples TRBV30 to TRBJ1-6, with D perhaps matching TRBD1 (6 bases). Germline-derived CDR1 and CDR2 are GTSNPN and SVGIG (reference sequence). The CDR3 sequence is 14 residues long. V was shortened by 5 bases and J by 0 bases, with 8 bases between the two germline ends. CDR3 coding DNA: TGTGCCTGGGACAGGAGCTCCTATAATTCACCCCTCCACTTT. It encodes CAWDRSSYNSPLHF.

This clone is a singleton in its sample. The chain carries TRBV28 and TRBJ2-1, with 10 bases fitting TRBD2. The CDR3 length is 13 residues. The J segment lost 15 bases and the V segment lost 6 bases, leaving 11 bases of the junction unmatched. Per the germline V gene, CDR1 is MDHEN and CDR2 is SYDVKM. The CDR3 nucleotides are TGTGCCAGCAGCCGATCCGGGACTAGCGAGTCGTTCTTC. Its protein product is CASSRSGTSESFF.